Below, 25 T cell receptor beta chains from the same sample are listed, as sequenced in a study of blood T cell repertoires in COVID-19. Repertoires were generated with immunoSEQ multiplex PCR, while TCRdb's copy carries only in-frame clones and drops some. Of 150,000 to 200,000 clones in the sample, around 94% were seen once. Source material: peripheral blood. These receptors were obtained from a man under 40 with COVID-19, enrolled during active disease.

The chain couples TRBV27 to TRBJ1-6, with D possibly TRBD1 on 6 matching bases. Germline CDR1 and CDR2: MNHEY and SMNVEV (reference sequence). The germline V and J ends were trimmed by 5 bases and 9 bases, with 14 bases remaining between them. There are 14 residues in the CDR3. The CDR3 DNA reads as TGTGCCAGCAGTGTCCCAGGGGTTAGTTCACCCCTCCACTTT. This translates into CASSVPGVSSPLHF.

V usage is TRBV7-9 and J usage is TRBJ1-5, with 9 positions matching TRBD1. CDR1 and CDR2 (germline): SEHNR, FQNEAQ (reference sequence). Trimming removed 5 bases from V and 3 bases from J; junction bases left unmatched: 5. The CDR3 has 15 residues. CDR3 DNA: TGTGCCAGCAGCGTGACAGGGGGAGTCAATCAGCCCCAGCATTTT. Translating it yields CASSVTGGVNQPQHF. The full variable domain, completed using reference TRBV7-9 and TRBJ1-5, is DTGVSQNPRHKITKRGQNVTFRCDPISEHNRLYWYRQTLGQGPEFLTYFQNEAQLEKSRLLSDRFSAERPKGSFSTLEIQRTEQGDSAMYLCASSVTGGVNQPQHFGDGTRLSIL.

As for this clone: The same CDR3 is also encoded by other DNA sequences in this sample. V usage is TRBV9 and J usage is TRBJ1-2; 7 bases map to TRBD1. The V segment lost 0 bases and the J segment 0 bases; nucleotides outside the gene matches: 2. The germline gives CDR1 SGDLS, CDR2 YYNGEE. This CDR3 has 15 residues. CDR3: CASSVGQGANYGYTF. The CDR3 DNA reads as TGTGCCAGCAGCGTAGGGCAGGGGGCTAACTATGGCTACACCTTC.

The genes are TRBV2 and TRBJ2-5; 8 nucleotides line up with TRBD2. V lost 6 bases to trimming and J lost 3 bases; unmatched junction nucleotides: 3. CDR1 is SNHLY and CDR2 is FYNNEI in the germline V gene. The CDR3 is made up of 13 amino acids. CDR3 protein: CASRGLVEETQYF. The CDR3, as DNA: TGTGCCAGCAGGGGACTAGTCGAAGAGACCCAGTACTTC.

The rearrangement links TRBV4-1 to TRBJ1-2; 7 bases align to TRBD1. The trim removed 0 bases at V and 4 bases at J, leaving 5 bases unmatched. This CDR3 spans 15 amino acids. In germline, CDR1 is MGHRA, CDR2 YSYEKL. The CDR3 protein is CASSQDRGDSYGYTF. The CDR3 DNA sequence: TGCGCCAGCAGCCAAGACAGGGGGGACAGCTATGGCTACACCTTC.

The chain uses TRBV5-4 and TRBJ2-7; 11 bases are shared with TRBD2. This CDR3 is 14 amino acids long. V trimming: 3 bases; J trimming: 12 bases; junction bases outside the gene matches: 11. The germline gives CDR1 SGHNT, CDR2 YYREEE (reference sequence). The CDR3 sequence is CASSSPGLAEDRYF. CDR3 bases: TGTGCCAGCAGCTCCCCGGGACTAGCGGAGGATAGGTACTTC.

The chain joins TRBV2 to TRBJ1-1; D gene uncertain. Germline CDR1 SNHLY, CDR2 FYNNEI. V shed 4 bases and J shed 5 bases, with 14 bases lying between them. The CDR3 spans 14 residues. The CDR3 is CASSVEGEGTEAFF. In DNA form, the CDR3 reads TGTGCCAGCAGTGTTGAGGGTGAAGGGACTGAAGCTTTCTTT. Full variable domain (remainder filled in from reference TRBV2 and TRBJ1-1): EPEVTQTPSHQVTQMGQEVILRCVPISNHLYFYWYRQILGQKVEFLVSFYNNEISEKSEIFDDQFSVERPDGSNFTLKIRSTKLEDSAMYFCASSVEGEGTEAFFGQGTRLTVV.

The chain links TRBV2 to TRBJ1-2, with 8 bases lining up with TRBD1. The CDR3 is 13 residues long. The germline gives CDR1 SNHLY, CDR2 FYNNEI. V trimming: 7 bases; J trimming: 7 bases; junction bases outside the gene matches: 8. CDR3: CASNLDREGGYTF. CDR3 bases: TGTGCCAGCAATTTGGACAGGGAGGGTGGCTACACCTTC.

The V and J genes are TRBV10-3 and TRBJ1-3, with TRBD1 as a possible D gene (5 bases). The length of the CDR3 is 14 residues. Germline CDR1 and CDR2: ENHRY and SYGVKD. The ends were cut back, 4 bases at V and 5 bases at J, with 12 bases in the middle. CDR3 DNA: TGTGCCATCAGTGGGGGCAGGGCCAGAAACACCATATATTTT. It specifies CAISGGRARNTIYF.

The V gene is TRBV11-3, the J gene TRBJ2-7; maybe TRBD2 (6 bases). From germline, CDR1 is SGHNT and CDR2 YENEEA. The CDR3 consists of 13 residues. The ends were cut back, 4 bases at V and 5 bases at J, with 12 bases in the middle. CDR3 sequence: CASSSGVGNEQYF. For the CDR3, the DNA is TGTGCCAGCAGCTCGGGGGTAGGAAACGAGCAGTACTTC. Using reference TRBV11-3 and TRBJ2-7 for the parts outside the CDR3, the full variable domain is EAGVVQSPRYKIIEKKQPVAFWCNPISGHNTLYWYLQNLGQGPELLIRYENEEAVDDSQLPKDRFSAERLKGVDSTLKIQPAELGDSAVYLCASSSGVGNEQYFGPGTRLTVT.

The CDR3 nucleotides read TGCGCCAGCAGCAGAAGGGACAGGAGGTACGAGCAGTACTTC. This codes for CASSRRDRRYEQYF. V gene TRBV5-1 combines with J gene TRBJ2-7; 8 bases are a match to TRBD1. This CDR3 has 14 residues. With 4 bases clipped from V and 4 bases from J, the junction kept 7 bases outside the gene matches. CDR1 is SGHRS, CDR2 YFSETQ, per germline.

This sequence joins TRBV6-5 and TRBJ1-6, with 8 bases fitting TRBD1. V gave up 6 bases and J gave up 9 bases; unmatched junction bases: 7. CDR1 and CDR2 from the germline V gene are MNHEY and SVGAGI. This CDR3 comprises 14 residues. The CDR3 loop is CASRNRGKGSPLHF. Written as DNA, the CDR3 is TGTGCCAGCAGGAACAGGGGGAAGGGTTCACCCCTCCACTTT.

The J gene is TRBJ1-1, the V gene TRBV9; possible D gene TRBD1, 5 bases. Germline CDR1 reads SGDLS; CDR2 reads YYNGEE. V dropped 0 bases and J dropped 6 bases, with 15 bases sitting between them. The CDR3 covers 15 residues. CDR3 in DNA: TGTGCCAGCAGCGTAGTCACAGGCCGGCAGGCTGAAGCTTTCTTT. This translates into CASSVVTGRQAEAFF.

The chain has TRBV3-1 (or the pseudogene TRBV3-2) and TRBJ1-6; D not certain. The CDR3 covers 14 residues. Trimming cost V 1 base and J 8 bases, with 9 bases left between them. CDR1 is LGHDT, CDR2 YNNKEL, per germline (reference sequence). In DNA form, the CDR3 reads TGTGCCAGCAGCCAAGGGTTTTCGGATTCACCCCTCCACTTT. Translated, it gives CASSQGFSDSPLHF.

The rearrangement uses TRBV25-1 and TRBJ1-1, with a weak D call TRBD1 (6 bases). With 2 bases removed from V and 3 bases from J, the gap between germline ends came to 13 bases. Germline-derived CDR1 and CDR2 are MGHDK and SYGVNS. This CDR3 contains 15 residues. The CDR3 here is CASSEPRAGDTEAFF. The CDR3 nucleotides read TGTGCCAGCAGTGAACCGAGGGCAGGGGACACTGAAGCTTTCTTT.

The genes are TRBV14 and TRBJ2-1; 13 bases fit TRBD2. V dropped 4 bases and J dropped 8; count of bases not matched to a gene: 8. Germline CDR1 reads SGHDN; CDR2 reads FVKESK. This CDR3 spans 16 amino acids. The CDR3 sequence: CASSRKTSGGAHEQFF. In nucleotides, the CDR3 is TGTGCCAGCAGCCGAAAAACTAGCGGGGGGGCACATGAGCAGTTCTTC.

This chain links TRBV30 with TRBJ1-6; 7 bases fit TRBD1. V was clipped by 4 bases and J by 7 bases; unmatched bases: 16. This CDR3 has 17 residues. The V gene's germline CDR1 is GTSNPN and CDR2 SVGIG (reference sequence). CDR3 DNA: TGTGCCTGGAATCGTAAACTCCCCGGGACAGCAAATTCACCCCTCCACTTT. This gives the protein CAWNRKLPGTANSPLHF.

The rearrangement links TRBV7-9 to TRBJ1-2; 9 bases align to TRBD1. This CDR3 is 12 amino acids long. Trimming removed 4 bases from V and 13 bases from J; junction bases left unmatched: 7. CDR1 is SEHNR, CDR2 FQNEAQ, per germline (reference sequence). CDR3 sequence (DNA): TGTGCCAGCAGCTATGCTCGGGACAGGGCCACCTTC. It translates to CASSYARDRATF.

The CDR3 nucleotides are TGCGCCAGCAGTGGGACTAGATTGGGCGCAGATACGCAGTATTTT. Translation gives CASSGTRLGADTQYF. This chain joins TRBV10-1 and TRBJ2-3; 7 bases match TRBD2. With V trimmed by 4 bases and J by 4 bases, 8 bases remained unmatched. From germline, CDR1 is WNHNN and CDR2 SYGVQD (reference sequence). This CDR3 is 15 amino acids long.

The chain couples TRBV30 to TRBJ1-2; 8 bases fit TRBD1. The CDR3 length is 11 residues. Trimming at V came to 8 bases and at J to 7 bases, leaving 6 bases not matched to a gene. CDR1 and CDR2 from the germline V gene are GTSNPN and SVGIG (reference sequence). In DNA form, the CDR3 reads TGTGCCGGACAGGGAAGTCCTGGCTACACCTTC. As protein: CAGQGSPGYTF.

The V call is TRBV28, the J call TRBJ2-7, with 11 bases that match TRBD1. This CDR3 region has 13 residues. V dropped 7 bases and J dropped 6; count of bases not matched to a gene: 5. Germline V gene data show CDR1 as MDHEN and CDR2 as SYDVKM. The CDR3 DNA is TGTGCCAGCACCCCGGGGACAGGGGGCGAGCAGTACTTC. It specifies CASTPGTGGEQYF.

The genes are TRBV4-2 and TRBJ1-3; D might be TRBD1 (5 bases). CDR1 is LGHNA, CDR2 YNFKEQ, per germline. V was trimmed by 8 bases and J by 0 bases, leaving 17 bases between them. The CDR3 spans 16 residues. CDR3 amino acids: CASGSGGLNSGNTIYF. For the CDR3, the DNA is TGTGCCAGCGGCTCGGGGGGACTGAACTCTGGAAACACCATATATTTT.

The chain links TRBV30 to TRBJ1-1; 10 bases align to TRBD1. This CDR3 contains 14 residues. Unmatched junction bases numbered 5, after V lost 3 bases and J lost 4 bases. Germline V CDR1 and CDR2: GTSNPN, SVGIG (reference sequence). DNA of the CDR3: TGTGCCTGGAGGGACAGGGGGTTGAGCACTGAAGCTTTCTTT. It translates to CAWRDRGLSTEAFF.

The chain combines TRBV6-1 with TRBJ2-7; the match to TRBD1 covers 7 bases. Germline assignment: CDR1 MNHNS and CDR2 SASEGT. The trim removed 0 bases at V and 13 bases at J, leaving 9 bases unmatched. CDR3 length equals 13 residues. The CDR3 sequence is CASSEALNTGDYF. Written as DNA, the CDR3 is TGTGCCAGCAGTGAAGCGCTGAATACAGGGGATTACTTC.

This chain links TRBV24-1 with TRBJ2-1; TRBD1 agrees at 9 bases. J gave up 4 bases and V 2 bases, and 5 bases lay outside the gene matches. The CDR3 sequence is 16 residues long. Germline-derived CDR1 and CDR2 are KGHDR and SFDVKD. The CDR3 sequence is CATSDSRDRVYNEQFF. The CDR3 nucleotides are TGTGCCACCAGTGATTCCCGGGACAGGGTTTACAATGAGCAGTTCTTC.